The 6 T cell receptor beta chains below all came from one sample that was sequenced in a study of blood T cell repertoires in COVID-19. Profiled with immunoSEQ multiplex PCR; TCRdb holds only in-frame clones, not every one. The repertoire consists of about 300,000 clones, with about 85% occurring once and the leading ten covering approximately 2.2%. The sequenced sample was peripheral blood. Receptor source: a man between 18 and 29 years old with active or convalescent COVID-19.

This rearrangement joins TRBV5-1 to TRBJ1-2; D unresolved. V lost 2 bases to trimming and J lost 2 bases, with 16 bases between them. Per germline, CDR1 SGHRS and CDR2 YFSETQ. CDR3 length: 16 amino acids. In nucleotides, the CDR3 is TGCGCCAGCAGCTTAGACCCCGCCGGGATCAACTATGGCTACACCTTC. This encodes CASSLDPAGINYGYTF.

The V call is TRBV3-1 (or the pseudogene TRBV3-2), the J call TRBJ1-2; tentative D call: TRBD1 (6 bases). Trimming removed 6 bases from V and 5 bases from J, with 13 bases in between. CDR3 length equals 13 residues. CDR1 and CDR2 (germline): LGHDT, YNNKEL (reference sequence). In DNA, the CDR3 is TGTGCCAGCAGGGGTGGACAGAATTATGGCTACACCTTC. It specifies CASRGGQNYGYTF.

The chain recombines TRBV5-1 with TRBJ1-1, with D perhaps TRBD1 (6 bases). This CDR3 has 16 residues. V lost 4 bases and J 4 bases, leaving 20 bases between the germline ends. The V gene's germline CDR1 is SGHRS and CDR2 YFSETQ. CDR3 in DNA: TGCGCCAGCAGCAGGGAACTAACCAGGGGTGGCACTGAAGCTTTCTTT. Its protein product is CASSRELTRGGTEAFF.

The CDR3 here is CASSLPRVDIYGYTF. For the CDR3, the DNA is TGTGCCAGCAGTTTACCCCGCGTGGACATCTATGGCTACACCTTC. The chain employs TRBV28 and TRBJ1-2; TRBD1 might be the D (5 bases). The germline V gene has CDR1 MDHEN and CDR2 SYDVKM. Trimming pared 2 bases from V and 4 bases from J, leaving 14 bases between. This CDR3 region has 15 residues.

V and J are TRBV7-2 and TRBJ1-2; D is ambiguous. V lost 1 base, J lost 7 bases, and 13 bases lay in between. The length of the CDR3 is 14 residues. From germline, CDR1 is SGHTA and CDR2 FQGNSA. The CDR3 DNA reads as TGTGCCAGCAGCTTAGACAGTGGGTTTCTTGGCTACACCTTC. Amino acid sequence: CASSLDSGFLGYTF. Combining the CDR3 with reference TRBV7-2 and TRBJ1-2 gives the whole variable domain GAGVSQSPSNKVTEKGKDVELRCDPISGHTALYWYRQSLGQGLEFLIYFQGNSAPDKSGLPSDRFSAERTGGSVSTLTIQRTQQEDSAVYLCASSLDSGFLGYTFGSGTRLTVV.

As DNA, the CDR3 is TGTGCCAGCAGCCAATCGGGACACGAAGCTTTCTTT. Its protein is CASSQSGHEAFF. The chain recombines TRBV14 with TRBJ1-1; possibly TRBD1 for D (6 bases). Germline V gives CDR1 SGHDN, CDR2 FVKESK. The length of the CDR3 is 12 residues. The ends were cut back, 2 bases at V and 8 bases at J, with 9 bases in the middle.